These 15 T cell receptor beta chains came from one sample sequenced in a study of identical twins. Each CDR3 protein is one row after TCRdb ran MiXCR on the 5' RACE reads. The repertoire has around 480,000 distinct CDR3 sequences, roughly an eighth of them found once; the top ten carry about 0.94%. These data also featured in a second study, about yellow fever vaccine responses in identical twins.

The sequenced sample was CD4+ T cells sorted from blood. These receptors all come from a woman aged 18-29 years in good health.

This clonotype turned up a few times. The chain has TRBV4-2 and TRBJ2-3, with a possible D match to TRBD2 (5 bases). V was clipped by 1 base and J by 6 bases, with 17 bases between them. CDR3 length: 16 residues. CDR1 and CDR2 (germline): LGHNA, YNFKEQ. The CDR3 DNA sequence: TGTGCCAGCAGCCAAGGGGTAGGCCTAGCTCTCGATACGCAGTATTTT. This encodes CASSQGVGLALDTQYF.

The chain recombines TRBV4-1 with TRBJ2-7, with unresolved D. The CDR3 runs 16 residues. Germline CDR1 reads MGHRA; CDR2 reads YSYEKL. V was shortened by 1 base and J by 3 bases, with 16 bases between the two germline ends. The CDR3 sequence is CASSQVMSLDLYEQYF. The DNA of the CDR3 is TGCGCCAGCAGCCAAGTAATGTCTCTAGATCTCTACGAGCAGTACTTC.

This clonotype was counted only a few times. CDR3 protein: CSARDITHYTF. CDR3 coding DNA: TGCAGTGCTAGAGATATCACACACTACACCTTC. The rearrangement uses TRBV20-1 and TRBJ1-2; the D is unclear. Germline V gene data show CDR1 as DFQATT and CDR2 as SNEGSKA (reference sequence). Trimming cost V 0 bases and J 10 bases, with 9 bases left between them. The length of the CDR3 is 11 residues.

This chain links TRBV7-3 with TRBJ2-7; 7 nucleotides match TRBD1. V shed 5 bases and J 6 bases; nucleotides not matched to a gene: 13. The CDR3 has 15 residues. Germline CDR1 reads SGHTA; CDR2 reads FQGTGA. CDR3 amino acids: CASSPDRASRSEQYF. The CDR3 coding sequence is TGTGCCAGCAGCCCCGACAGGGCAAGTCGGTCCGAGCAGTACTTC.

The rearrangement joins TRBV7-8 to TRBJ2-7; possible D gene TRBD2, 6 bases. CDR3 length: 16 amino acids. Germline loops: CDR1 SGHVS, CDR2 FQNEAQ. Trimming left V 4 bases short and J 1 base short, with 17 bases between. CDR3 DNA: TGTGCCAGCAGCTCAATGGGGAGGACACTATCCTACGAGCAGTACTTC. Amino acids: CASSSMGRTLSYEQYF.

V and J are TRBV27 and TRBJ2-5; D perhaps matches TRBD2 (6 bases). Germline CDR1 reads MNHEY; CDR2 reads SMNVEV (reference sequence). Trimming left V 4 bases short and J 3 bases short, with 15 bases between. The CDR3 has 15 residues. For the CDR3, the DNA is TGTGCCAGCAGTTGGTCCCTAGCGAGGGAAGAGACCCAGTACTTC. This encodes CASSWSLAREETQYF.

This clonotype was counted many times. V is TRBV7-6 and J is TRBJ2-7, with a tentative D call TRBD2 (6 bases). This CDR3 contains 14 residues. Germline V lookup: CDR1 SGHVS, CDR2 FNYEAQ. V lost 5 bases to trimming and J lost 7 bases, with 18 bases between them. The chain's CDR3 is CASSQDRGLGEQYF. The DNA for the CDR3 is TGTGCCAGCAGCCAGGACCGGGGGTTGGGAGAGCAGTACTTC.

This clonotype was counted a few times. V and J are TRBV27 and TRBJ2-5, with D possibly TRBD1 on 5 matching bases. Germline loops: CDR1 MNHEY, CDR2 SMNVEV (reference sequence). The CDR3 runs 15 residues. Trimming took 5 bases from V and 2 from J, leaving 15 bases between them. This CDR3 is CASSPRVTEQETQYF. In DNA, the CDR3 is TGTGCCAGCAGTCCTCGGGTGACAGAACAAGAGACCCAGTACTTC.

V and J are TRBV19 and TRBJ2-1; TRBD1 matches 8 bases. The germline V gene encodes CDR1 LNHDA and CDR2 SQIVND (reference sequence). With V trimmed by 3 bases and J by 4 bases, 20 bases remained unmatched. The CDR3 runs 20 residues. The CDR3 DNA reads TGTGCCAGTAGTATTAAAGGACAGGGTCTCAATGGGCCACTTTACAATGAGCAGTTCTTC. Its translation is CASSIKGQGLNGPLYNEQFF.

This clonotype was counted a few times. V gene TRBV12-3 or TRBV12-4 combines with J gene TRBJ2-1; D gene ambiguous. This CDR3 is 12 amino acids long. The V end was cut by 3 bases, the J end by 6 bases, with 6 bases between. The CDR3 region is CASSFSLNEQFF. The DNA for the CDR3 is TGTGCCAGCAGTTTCTCCCTCAATGAGCAGTTCTTC.

The table lists this clonotype with a count of one. The chain has TRBV6-1 and TRBJ2-6; maybe TRBD1 (6 bases). The CDR3 is made up of 19 amino acids. Germline V CDR1 and CDR2: MNHNS, SASEGT. Trimming cost V 5 bases and J 0 bases, with 20 bases left between them. The CDR3 sequence: CASSRIPGQLSSGANVLTF. The CDR3 bases are TGTGCCAGCAGTAGAATTCCGGGACAACTTAGCTCTGGGGCCAACGTCCTGACTTTC.

There are a few counts of this clonotype. The chain has TRBV6-1 and TRBJ2-1; 14 bases agree with TRBD2. The V gene end was trimmed by 7 bases and the J gene end by 0 bases; junction bases not matched to a gene: 2. Germline CDR1 MNHNS, CDR2 SASEGT. The CDR3 length is 16 residues. The CDR3 bases are TGTGCCAGCAAAGGACTAGCGGGAGGCTCCTACAATGAGCAGTTCTTC. Its protein product is CASKGLAGGSYNEQFF.

This clonotype was observed a single time. The chain uses TRBV15 and TRBJ2-1; 10 bases are shared with TRBD2. The CDR3 runs to 18 residues. Germline V gene data show CDR1 as LNHNV and CDR2 as YYDKDF (reference sequence). The ends lost 0 bases at V and 0 bases at J; junction bases unmatched: 5. The CDR3 sequence is CATSREAGGPFSYNEQFF. CDR3 nucleotides: TGTGCCACCAGCAGAGAAGCGGGGGGGCCTTTCTCCTACAATGAGCAGTTCTTC.

The V call is TRBV7-3, the J call TRBJ2-3, with a possible D match to TRBD1 (5 bases). The germline V and J ends were trimmed by 5 bases and 4 bases, with 16 bases remaining between them. Germline V gene sequence: CDR1 SGHTA, CDR2 FQGTGA. The CDR3 length is 15 residues. The CDR3 DNA is TGTGCCAGCAGCGTTCATGGGGCCTCGGCAGATACGCAGTATTTT. This sequence encodes CASSVHGASADTQYF.

There are a few counts of this clonotype. This chain connects TRBV18 to TRBJ2-5; D may correspond to TRBD1 or TRBD2 (5 bases each). The V gene's germline CDR1 is KGHSH and CDR2 LQKENI. V shed 0 bases and J shed 1 base, with 12 bases lying between them. The CDR3 runs to 16 residues. The CDR3 region has the DNA TGTGCCAGCTCACCACCCCCTCGAGGGACCCAAGAGACCCAGTACTTC. It is translated as CASSPPPRGTQETQYF.